Below, 22 T cell receptor beta chains from the same sample are listed, as sequenced in a study of memory CD4+ T cells and cytomegalovirus serostatus. Produced via immunoSEQ multiplex PCR; TCRdb's table is partial and in-frame only. The repertoire holds under 55,000 clones, around 83% seen once, with approximately 1.9% in the top ten. Single viable CD3+CD4+CD8-CD45RO+ cells were sorted as the memory CD4+ T cells. The sequenced sample consisted of memory CD4+ T cells from blood. The source is an adult in good health and CMV-seropositive.

The chain has TRBV29-1 and TRBJ2-7, with D perhaps TRBD2 (5 bases). Trimming stripped 2 bases from V and 4 bases from J, with 12 bases between. Germline CDR1 and CDR2: SQVTM and ANQGSEA. There are 13 residues in the CDR3. CDR3 nucleotide sequence: TGCAGCGTTGAAACCAGGACGGGGTACGAGCAGTACTTC. It is translated as CSVETRTGYEQYF.

The V call is TRBV5-5, the J call TRBJ1-5, with D perhaps TRBD1 (6 bases). CDR1 is SGHKS and CDR2 is YYEKEE in the germline V gene (reference sequence). The CDR3 is made up of 15 amino acids. Trimming removed 1 base at V and 7 bases at J, with 15 bases between. This chain's CDR3 is CASSLWQGKHQPQHF. CDR3 nucleotide sequence: TGTGCCAGCAGCTTGTGGCAGGGGAAACACCAGCCCCAGCATTTT.

The chain is built from TRBV2 and TRBJ2-5; 7 bases are shared with TRBD2. After removal of 4 bases from V and 5 bases from J, the junction contained 13 bases not matched to a gene. CDR3 length: 16 amino acids. In germline, CDR1 is SNHLY, CDR2 FYNNEI. The CDR3 spells CASSGRVAGMWETQYF. CDR3 coding DNA: TGTGCCAGCAGTGGGCGGGTAGCGGGTATGTGGGAGACCCAGTACTTC. Together with reference TRBV2 and TRBJ2-5, the CDR3 gives the full variable domain: EPEVTQTPSHQVTQMGQEVILRCVPISNHLYFYWYRQILGQKVEFLVSFYNNEISEKSEIFDDQFSVERPDGSNFTLKIRSTKLEDSAMYFCASSGRVAGMWETQYFGPGTRLLVL.

V gene TRBV7-9 combines with J gene TRBJ1-2, with a possible D match to TRBD1 (6 bases). CDR1 and CDR2 from the germline V gene are SEHNR and FQNEAQ (reference sequence). There are 13 residues in the CDR3. Trimming stripped 5 bases from V and 4 bases from J, with 11 bases between. The CDR3 spells CASSGSGVYGYTF. In DNA form, the CDR3 reads TGTGCCAGCAGCGGATCAGGGGTCTATGGCTACACCTTC.

In DNA, the CDR3 is TGTGCCAGCAGCGTAGGTATGGGACAGAGCTATGGCTACACCTTC. Amino acid sequence: CASSVGMGQSYGYTF. The chain couples TRBV9 to TRBJ1-2, with 7 bases lining up with TRBD1. V trimming: 0 bases; J trimming: 4 bases; junction bases outside the gene matches: 6. Germline CDR1 reads SGDLS; CDR2 reads YYNGEE. The CDR3 contains 15 residues.

J is TRBJ1-2 and V is TRBV7-2; D is undetermined. V was cut by 7 bases and J by 8 bases, with 20 bases left in between. Germline CDR1 reads SGHTA; CDR2 reads FQGNSA. CDR3 length: 14 residues. The CDR3 DNA sequence: TGTGCCAGCAACGAATACTTTTCTGTGAGCGGCTACACCTTC. This translates into CASNEYFSVSGYTF.

CDR3 in DNA: TGTGCCAGCAGCTTAGATTCGCGGGCGAACACTGAAGCTTTCTTT. This gives the protein CASSLDSRANTEAFF. The chain uses TRBV11-3 and TRBJ1-1; D remains ambiguous. The CDR3 consists of 15 residues. CDR1 and CDR2 from the germline V gene are SGHNT and YENEEA. V was cut by 0 bases and J by 1 base, with 9 bases left in between.

The gene calls are TRBV6-6 and TRBJ2-3; D is unresolved. The CDR3 spans 14 residues. CDR1 is MNHNY and CDR2 is SVGAGI in the germline V gene (reference sequence). V was pared by 5 bases and J by 4 bases, with 13 bases between. The CDR3: CASSTSPSPDTQYF. The CDR3 DNA follows: TGTGCCAGCAGTACCAGCCCGAGCCCAGATACGCAGTATTTT.

V usage is TRBV28 and J usage is TRBJ2-7; 8 nucleotides line up with TRBD2. Germline loops: CDR1 MDHEN, CDR2 SYDVKM. The CDR3 spans 15 residues. After removal of 6 bases from V and 5 bases from J, the junction contained 12 bases not matched to a gene. CDR3: CASSIPAGASHEQYF. DNA for the CDR3: TGTGCCAGCAGCATACCAGCGGGAGCGTCCCACGAGCAGTACTTC.

The chain combines TRBV28 with TRBJ2-3, with 12 bases that match TRBD2. The trim removed 7 bases at V and 3 bases at J, leaving 5 bases unmatched. Germline-derived CDR1 and CDR2 are MDHEN and SYDVKM. The CDR3 runs to 15 residues. In DNA, the CDR3 is TGTGCCAGCATTCTAGCGGGAGGGAGTACAGATACGCAGTATTTT. Protein sequence: CASILAGGSTDTQYF.

The chain has TRBV6-1 and TRBJ2-7; D call uncertain. CDR1 and CDR2 from the germline V gene are MNHNS and SASEGT. The CDR3 consists of 13 residues. With 4 bases removed from V and 4 bases from J, the gap between germline ends came to 11 bases. The CDR3 loop reads CASSVPAGYEQYF. Written as DNA, the CDR3 is TGTGCCAGCAGTGTCCCCGCCGGTTACGAGCAGTACTTC.

This chain joins TRBV11-2 and TRBJ1-4; D ambiguous. This CDR3 contains 13 residues. The ends were cut back, 7 bases at V and 8 bases at J, with 14 bases in the middle. Germline CDR1 and CDR2: SGHAT and FQNNGV. CDR3 in amino acids: CASTPRSGEKLFF. The CDR3 DNA sequence: TGTGCCAGCACCCCCCGAAGTGGGGAAAAACTGTTTTTT.

V gene TRBV9 combines with J gene TRBJ2-7; the D gene is possibly TRBD1 (5 bases). V lost 0 bases, J lost 2 bases, and 15 bases lay in between. This CDR3 is built from 16 residues. The germline V gene encodes CDR1 SGDLS and CDR2 YYNGEE. CDR3 protein: CASSVAGAGAPYEQYF. The CDR3 nucleotides read TGTGCCAGCAGCGTAGCCGGAGCTGGGGCCCCCTACGAGCAGTACTTC.

The rearrangement joins TRBV6-5 to TRBJ2-2; tentatively, D is TRBD2 (5 bases). The CDR3 loop spans 15 amino acids. Trimming removed 11 bases from V and 4 bases from J, with 20 bases in between. In germline, CDR1 is MNHEY, CDR2 SVGAGI. CDR3 sequence: CASRNERRRTGELFF. The CDR3 DNA reads TGTGCCTCCAGGAACGAGCGGCGTCGCACCGGGGAGCTGTTTTTT.

The chain is built from TRBV5-4 and TRBJ1-2; maybe TRBD1 (6 bases). The CDR3 loop spans 13 amino acids. V was shortened by 5 bases and J by 8 bases, with 16 bases between the two germline ends. CDR1 and CDR2 from the germline V gene are SGHNT and YYREEE (reference sequence). The CDR3 loop reads CASSQDRMGGYTF. The CDR3 DNA is TGTGCCAGCAGTCAGGACAGAATGGGAGGCTACACCTTC.

The V call is TRBV6-5, the J call TRBJ2-2; D tentatively fits TRBD1 or TRBD2 (5 bases each). Germline CDR1 reads MNHEY; CDR2 reads SVGAGI. The V and J ends lost 4 bases and 4 bases respectively, with 13 bases between them. The CDR3 is 15 residues long. The CDR3, as DNA: TGTGCCAGCAGTTCACCGGGACGGTCCACCGGGGAGCTGTTTTTT. Encoded protein: CASSSPGRSTGELFF.

The V gene is TRBV9, the J gene TRBJ2-3; D is unresolved. Trimming pared 2 bases from V and 2 bases from J, leaving 12 bases between. The germline gives CDR1 SGDLS, CDR2 YYNGEE. This CDR3 spans 15 amino acids. CDR3 sequence reads: CASSVSIPYTDTQYF. CDR3 DNA: TGTGCCAGCAGCGTCTCTATCCCTTACACAGATACGCAGTATTTT. Combining the CDR3 with reference TRBV9 and TRBJ2-3 gives the whole variable domain DSGVTQTPKHLITATGQRVTLRCSPRSGDLSVYWYQQSLDQGLQFLIQYYNGEERAKGNILERFSAQQFPDLHSELNLSSLELGDSALYFCASSVSIPYTDTQYFGPGTRLTVL.

This chain uses TRBV27 with TRBJ2-1, with D tentatively TRBD2 (5 bases). CDR3 length: 14 residues. V lost 3 bases to trimming and J lost 3 bases, with 9 bases between them. The V gene's germline CDR1 is MNHEY and CDR2 SMNVEV (reference sequence). The CDR3 is CASSFLGGYNEQFF. CDR3 DNA sequence: TGTGCCAGCAGTTTTCTAGGAGGCTACAATGAGCAGTTCTTC.

The gene calls are TRBV7-8 and TRBJ1-1; tentative D call: TRBD1 (6 bases). Trimming took 0 bases from V and 6 from J, leaving 17 bases between them. This CDR3 is 16 amino acids long. The germline V gene encodes CDR1 SGHVS and CDR2 FQNEAQ. For the CDR3, the DNA is TGTGCCAGCAGCTTAGCGTTATCGGGGGCGGGCGCTGAAGCTTTCTTT. Amino acid sequence: CASSLALSGAGAEAFF. The whole variable domain, filled in from reference TRBV7-8 and TRBJ1-1, reads GAGVSQSPRYKVAKRGQDVALRCDPISGHVSLFWYQQALGQGPEFLTYFQNEAQLDKSGLPSDRFFAERPEGSVSTLKIQRTQQEDSAVYLCASSLALSGAGAEAFFGQGTRLTVV.

V usage is TRBV28 and J usage is TRBJ2-7; 7 bases match TRBD1. The CDR3 loop spans 14 amino acids. Trimming took 5 bases from V and 7 from J; bases not matched to a gene: 11. Germline-derived CDR1 and CDR2 are MDHEN and SYDVKM. For the CDR3, the DNA is TGTGCCAGCAGTAGAGGGACAGCTCGAAGTGAGCAGTACTTC. This sequence encodes CASSRGTARSEQYF.

The chain couples TRBV28 to TRBJ2-7; D perhaps matches TRBD2 (6 bases). CDR3 length: 14 residues. V lost 8 bases and J lost 2, with 16 bases in between. Germline V gene sequence: CDR1 MDHEN, CDR2 SYDVKM. This chain's CDR3 is CASRRNSGTYEQYF. CDR3 nucleotides: TGTGCCAGCCGGCGGAATAGCGGTACCTACGAGCAGTACTTC.

The chain carries TRBV4-2 and TRBJ1-2; D is possibly TRBD1 (6 bases). Germline-derived CDR1 and CDR2 are LGHNA and YNFKEQ. The CDR3 spans 16 residues. Trimming shortened V by 4 bases and J by 3 bases, and 18 bases separated the two germline ends. The CDR3 coding sequence is TGTGCCAGCAGCCTTGACCCACAGGGTGGGGACTATGGCTACACCTTC. This gives the protein CASSLDPQGGDYGYTF.